A selection of T cell receptor beta chains follows, all from one sample in a study of T cells in Graves' hyperthyroidism and ophthalmopathy. TCRdb reprocessed the multiplex PCR reads with MiXCR, giving one entry per CDR3 protein. The repertoire holds hundreds of thousands of distinct CDR3 sequences, with roughly 18% as singletons. The sequencing input was blood. The receptor set was obtained from a woman between 18 and 30 years old with Graves' ophthalmopathy. The CDR3 runs from the conserved cysteine through the conserved F or W. The D gene is left open where the match is weak. Clone size is not always given. Where it is, it says once, few, many or a class for expanded clones.

NA	NA	TRBJ2-7	TRBV20-1	CSAPQGTTYEQYF	TGCAGTGCTCCACAGGGGACTACCTACGAGCAGTACTTC
TRBD2	many	TRBJ2-1	TRBV11-2	CASSTRLAVRNEQFF	TGTGCCAGCAGCACAAGACTAGCGGTACGAAATGAGCAGTTCTTC
TRBD1	NA	TRBJ1-5	TRBV28	CASSREQGPGNQPQHF	TGTGCCAGCAGTCGAGAACAGGGGCCGGGCAATCAGCCCCAGCATTTT
TRBD1	few	TRBJ1-2	TRBV6-1	CASSSADREILYGYTF	TGTGCCAGCAGTTCCGCGGACAGGGAAATCCTCTATGGCTACACCTTC
TRBD2	NA	TRBJ2-1	TRBV9	CASSVGTSENNEQFF	TGTGCCAGCAGCGTAGGGACTAGCGAGAACAATGAGCAGTTCTTC
TRBD1	NA	TRBJ2-3	TRBV6-1	CASSGPRGTGRPDTQYF	TGTGCCAGCAGTGGCCCGAGAGGGACAGGGAGACCAGATACGCAGTATTTT
TRBD1	few	TRBJ2-5	TRBV7-8	CASSLGDREGGETQYF	TGTGCCAGCAGCTTAGGGGACAGGGAAGGGGGAGAGACCCAGTACTTC
TRBD1	NA	TRBJ1-1	TRBV6-1	CASKGGGTGNTEAFF	TGTGCCAGCAAAGGAGGGGGGACAGGGAACACTGAAGCTTTCTTT
TRBD2	many	TRBJ2-1	TRBV24-1	CATSDQRLAGAHEQFF	TGTGCCACCAGTGATCAAAGACTAGCGGGAGCCCATGAGCAGTTCTTC
NA	many	TRBJ2-7	TRBV30	CAWSVGGASREQYF	TGTGCCTGGAGTGTCGGGGGTGCTAGCCGCGAGCAGTACTTC
TRBD1	few	TRBJ2-2	TRBV4-1	CASSQPGQSNTGELFF	TGCGCCAGCAGCCAACCGGGACAGTCAAACACCGGGGAGCTGTTTTTT
NA	many	TRBJ1-3	TRBV7-2	CASSLATGGNTIYF	TGTGCCAGCAGCTTAGCTACAGGTGGAAACACCATATATTTT
NA	NA	TRBJ1-1	TRBV4-1	CASSQEPGADTEAFF	TGCGCCAGCAGCCAAGAGCCGGGGGCGGACACTGAAGCTTTCTTT
NA	many	TRBJ1-5	TRBV28	CASSLWWGGHSNQPQHF	TGTGCCAGCAGTTTATGGTGGGGCGGGCATAGCAATCAGCCCCAGCATTTT
TRBD1	NA	TRBJ2-7	TRBV6-1	CASSPTGRTYEQYF	TGTGCCAGCAGCCCGACAGGGCGAACCTACGAGCAGTACTTC
NA	NA	TRBJ1-2	TRBV28	CASSLVERVNGYTF	TGTGCCAGCAGTTTAGTTGAAAGGGTCAATGGCTACACCTTC
NA	NA	TRBJ2-7	TRBV14	CASSPGRTYEQYF	TGTGCCAGCAGCCCCGGGCGGACCTACGAGCAGTACTTC
NA	few	TRBJ2-6	TRBV9	CASGGGAGANVLTF	TGTGCCAGCGGAGGGGGGGCCGGGGCCAACGTCCTGACTTTC
NA	NA	TRBJ2-1	TRBV9	CASSVDGSLSNEQFF	TGTGCCAGCAGCGTAGATGGGAGTCTTTCCAATGAGCAGTTCTTC
TRBD2	many	TRBJ2-5	TRBV6-2/TRBV6-3	CASLPAGDETFQETQYF	TGTGCCAGCCTTCCAGCGGGAGACGAGACGTTCCAAGAGACCCAGTACTTC
TRBD1	many	TRBJ2-1	TRBV6-2/TRBV6-3	CASSYATGVWSYNEQFF	TGTGCCAGCAGTTACGCCACAGGGGTTTGGTCCTACAATGAGCAGTTCTTC
NA	NA	TRBJ1-1	TRBV20-1	CSTRSAEAFF	TGCAGTACCCGTAGTGCTGAAGCTTTCTTT
TRBD1	few	TRBJ2-1	TRBV29-1	CSGSGTGGYNEQFF	TGCAGCGGTTCCGGGACAGGGGGCTACAATGAGCAGTTCTTC
TRBD1	many	TRBJ1-1	TRBV6-2/TRBV6-3	CASSRTGGTTEAFF	TGTGCCAGCAGTCGAACAGGGGGCACCACTGAAGCTTTCTTT
NA	NA	TRBJ2-7	TRBV27	CASSGVGLGEQYF	TGTGCCAGCAGTGGGGTAGGGTTGGGCGAGCAGTACTTC
TRBD1	many	TRBJ2-2	TRBV12-3/TRBV12-4	CASSFSHRVWTGATGELFF	TGTGCCAGCAGTTTCTCCCACCGCGTTTGGACAGGGGCGACCGGGGAGCTGTTTTTT
TRBD1	NA	TRBJ1-2	TRBV27	CASSLLGQGIPYGYTF	TGTGCCAGCAGTTTACTCGGACAGGGAATCCCCTATGGCTACACCTTC
NA	NA	TRBJ2-6	TRBV20-1	CSAPPGASSGANVLTF	TGCAGTGCCCCACCCGGTGCGAGCTCTGGGGCCAACGTCCTGACTTTC
TRBD1	many	TRBJ2-7	TRBV5-5	CASSKLPGTGWDEQYF	TGTGCCAGCAGCAAACTACCCGGGACAGGGTGGGACGAGCAGTACTTC
NA	many	TRBJ1-1	TRBV5-1	CASSLDQGYTEAFF	TGCGCCAGCAGCTTGGATCAGGGGTACACTGAAGCTTTCTTT
NA	many	TRBJ2-7	TRBV11-2	CASSFLGESSYEQYF	TGTGCCAGCAGCTTCCTAGGGGAGAGCTCCTACGAGCAGTACTTC
TRBD2	many	TRBJ2-7	TRBV28	CASSGPTSGRALDYEQYF	TGTGCCAGCAGTGGACCCACTAGCGGGAGGGCCCTGGACTACGAGCAGTACTTC
NA	NA	TRBJ1-5	TRBV27	CASSHSWGYQPQHF	TGTGCCAGCAGTCACTCATGGGGGTATCAGCCCCAGCATTTT
TRBD1	NA	TRBJ1-2	TRBV5-8	CASSLRQGLFYGYTF	TGTGCCAGCAGCTTACGACAGGGGCTTTTCTATGGCTACACCTTC
NA	medium-sized	TRBJ2-5	TRBV27	CASSLSRETQYF	TGTGCCAGCAGTTTATCAAGGGAGACCCAGTACTTC
TRBD1	many	TRBJ1-2	TRBV28	CASRDRGFGGYTF	TGTGCCAGCAGGGACAGGGGTTTCGGGGGCTACACCTTC
NA	NA	TRBJ2-3	TRBV12-5	CASGFNQGSTDTQYF	TGTGCTAGTGGTTTTAACCAGGGGAGCACAGATACGCAGTATTTT
TRBD1	many	TRBJ2-7	TRBV20-1	CSATRDSPYEQYF	TGCAGTGCTACCCGGGACAGCCCATACGAGCAGTACTTC
NA	NA	TRBJ2-3	TRBV30	CAWSQGVAVSTDTQYF	TGTGCCTGGAGTCAAGGGGTGGCGGTTAGCACAGATACGCAGTATTTT
NA	few	TRBJ2-2	TRBV7-9	CASSLHPLSDVGELFF	TGTGCCAGCAGCCTACACCCACTTTCGGATGTCGGGGAGCTGTTTTTT
NA	many	TRBJ1-2	TRBV13	CASSLPTADNYGYTF	TGTGCCAGCAGCTTACCGACAGCAGATAACTATGGCTACACCTTC
NA	few	TRBJ2-5	TRBV14	CASSHHGVRETQYF	TGTGCCAGCAGCCATCACGGGGTGAGGGAGACCCAGTACTTC
NA	NA	TRBJ2-7	TRBV6-9	CASSYTHYEQYF	TGTGCCAGCAGTTATACCCATTACGAGCAGTACTTC
NA	NA	TRBJ1-4	TRBV29-1	CSVLGQNEKLFF	TGCAGCGTGCTAGGACAGAATGAAAAACTGTTTTTT
TRBD2	few	TRBJ2-3	TRBV6-6	CASSYRGGGPTDTQYF	TGTGCCAGCAGTTACCGTGGCGGGGGGCCCACAGATACGCAGTATTTT
NA	few	TRBJ1-2	TRBV5-1	CASSQAGLGYTF	TGCGCCAGCAGCCAGGCGGGGCTCGGCTACACCTTC
NA	many	TRBJ2-3	TRBV27	CASTSSSLTDTQYF	TGTGCCAGCACCTCCAGTAGCCTCACAGATACGCAGTATTTT
NA	once	TRBJ1-2	TRBV19	CASSIYPEAYGYTF	TGTGCCAGTAGTATTTATCCTGAGGCCTATGGCTACACCTTC
TRBD1	many	TRBJ1-2	TRBV6-1	CASSEAAGRGGGGYTF	TGTGCCAGCAGTGAAGCGGCCGGCAGGGGGGGAGGTGGCTACACCTTC
TRBD2	NA	TRBJ2-3	TRBV6-1	CASSPNSGRMGDTQYF	TGTGCCAGCAGTCCGAATAGCGGGAGGATGGGAGATACGCAGTATTTT
NA	many	TRBJ1-5	TRBV2	CASSELWHQPQHF	TGTGCCAGCAGTGAATTGTGGCATCAGCCCCAGCATTTT
NA	many	TRBJ2-5	TRBV28	CASSSPEGPGQETQYF	TGTGCCAGCAGTTCCCCAGAAGGGCCAGGTCAAGAGACCCAGTACTTC